These 30 T cell receptor beta chains came from one sample sequenced in a study of PD-L1 blockade in urothelial cancer. The data were produced by immunoSEQ multiplex PCR, yet TCRdb's version contains in-frame clones alone and is incomplete. The sample lists approximately 18,000 clones, about four fifths occurring once. Noted time point: peripheral blood 6 weeks after treatment start. The sequences come from PBMCs, collected around atezolizumab (anti-PD-L1) treatment. The receptors derive from a middle-aged man with urothelial cancer.

This clone was found once. The chain employs TRBV10-3 and TRBJ2-5, with a weak D call TRBD1 (5 bases). CDR3 length: 15 residues. Germline CDR1 ENHRY, CDR2 SYGVKD. Trimming took 11 bases from V and 4 from J, leaving 23 bases between them. The CDR3 here is CASRMGQGYRETQYF. The CDR3 nucleotides are TGTGCCTCCCGAATGGGGCAGGGCTATCGAGAGACCCAGTACTTC.

CDR3 protein: CSSDRVAAGSYEQFF. The CDR3 region has the DNA TGCAGCTCCGACAGGGTGGCCGCCGGGAGCTATGAGCAGTTCTTC. The gene calls are TRBV29-1 and TRBJ2-1; TRBD1 is a possible D gene (7 bases). The V end was cut by 8 bases, the J end by 8 bases, with 25 bases between. The length of the CDR3 is 15 residues. From germline, CDR1 is SQVTM and CDR2 ANQGSEA.

V gene TRBV5-4 combines with J gene TRBJ1-4; D gene uncertain. In germline, CDR1 is SGHNT, CDR2 YYREEE (reference sequence). CDR3 length: 13 residues. Trimming pared 0 bases from V and 7 bases from J, leaving 7 bases between. DNA of the CDR3: TGTGCCAGCAGCTTGGGGGGAGGTGAAAAACTGTTTTTT. This codes for CASSLGGGEKLFF.

V usage is TRBV5-1 and J usage is TRBJ1-2; 7 bases line up with TRBD1. CDR3 length: 14 residues. CDR1 and CDR2 (germline): SGHRS, YFSETQ. J lost 8 bases, V lost 2 bases, and 9 bases had no gene match. The CDR3 DNA is TGCGCCAGCAGCTTAGGGACGACAGGGTCCGGCTACACCTTC. It translates to CASSLGTTGSGYTF.

The V gene is TRBV27, the J gene TRBJ2-5; TRBD2 is a possible D gene (6 bases). Per germline, CDR1 MNHEY and CDR2 SMNVEV (reference sequence). This CDR3 has 15 residues. Between the trimmed V and J ends, which lost 5 bases and 1 base, there was a span of 14 bases. Here the CDR3 reads CASSPRGTLQETQYF. The CDR3 DNA is TGTGCCAGCAGTCCTCGGGGGACTCTCCAAGAGACCCAGTACTTC.

The genes are TRBV5-1 and TRBJ1-2; 7 nucleotides match TRBD1. CDR1 and CDR2 from the germline V gene are SGHRS and YFSETQ. The CDR3 runs to 16 residues. The J segment lost 4 bases and the V segment lost 2 bases, leaving 11 bases of the junction unmatched. The CDR3 region has the DNA TGCGCCAGCAGCTTAGAGGGCACAGGGGACACCTATGGCTACACCTTC. Translated, it gives CASSLEGTGDTYGYTF.

The chain joins TRBV5-1 to TRBJ2-5; 11 bases are shared with TRBD2. V trimming: 0 bases; J trimming: 4 bases; junction bases outside the gene matches: 2. Per germline, CDR1 SGHRS and CDR2 YFSETQ. CDR3 length equals 15 residues. The DNA of the CDR3 is TGCGCCAGCAGCTTGGGACTAGCGGGAACAGAGACCCAGTACTTC. Its translation is CASSLGLAGTETQYF. The complete variable domain, with remaining parts taken from reference TRBV5-1 and TRBJ2-5, reads KAGVTQTPRYLIKTRGQQVTLSCSPISGHRSVSWYQQTPGQGLQFLFEYFSETQRNKGNFPGRFSGRQFSNSRSEMNVSTLELGDSALYLCASSLGLAGTETQYFGPGTRLLVL.

The count of this clone is one. This chain connects TRBV6-6 to TRBJ2-5; TRBD2 matches at 9 bases. CDR1 and CDR2 from the germline V gene are MNHNY and SVGAGI (reference sequence). This CDR3 is 14 amino acids long. With V trimmed by 0 bases and J by 7 bases, 3 bases remained unmatched. The CDR3 region is CASSYSSGRGTQYF. CDR3 nucleotide sequence: TGTGCCAGCAGTTACTCTAGCGGGAGAGGGACCCAGTACTTC.

This sequence joins TRBV4-1 and TRBJ2-1, with D perhaps TRBD1 (6 bases). Germline CDR1 and CDR2: MGHRA and YSYEKL. V dropped 3 bases and J dropped 5 bases, with 20 bases sitting between them. CDR3 size: 17 residues. The CDR3 bases are TGCGCCAGCAGCCATCGGGGTTGGCCAACAGGGAACAATGAGCAGTTCTTC. Protein sequence: CASSHRGWPTGNNEQFF.

Within the sample, this clone is medium-sized. The V and J genes are TRBV7-9 and TRBJ2-1, with 8 nucleotides matching TRBD2. J gave up 7 bases and V 5 bases, and 10 bases lay outside the gene matches. Looked up from germline, CDR1 is SEHNR and CDR2 is FQNEAQ (reference sequence). The CDR3 loop spans 15 amino acids. The CDR3 DNA reads as TGTGCCAGCAGCCTTCCGAAGGCGGGAGGTAATGAGCAGTTCTTC. The encoded protein is CASSLPKAGGNEQFF.

The chain recombines TRBV7-2 with TRBJ2-7, with 10 bases aligning to TRBD2. This CDR3 has 17 amino acids. Per germline, CDR1 SGHTA and CDR2 FQGNSA. V gave up 6 bases and J gave up 1 base; unmatched junction bases: 12. CDR3 region: CASSLKTASGRSYEQYV. The CDR3 DNA follows: TGTGCCAGCAGTTTAAAAACGGCTAGCGGGAGATCCTACGAGCAGTACGTC.

The chain links TRBV2 to TRBJ2-3, with 9 nucleotides matching TRBD2. CDR1 and CDR2 (germline): SNHLY, FYNNEI. Trimming took 4 bases from V and 4 from J; bases not matched to a gene: 6. The length of the CDR3 is 15 residues. The CDR3 reads CASSVRGRAPDTQYF. CDR3 nucleotides: TGTGCCAGCAGTGTCCGCGGGAGGGCCCCAGATACGCAGTATTTT. Complete variable domain (other parts from reference TRBV2 and TRBJ2-3): EPEVTQTPSHQVTQMGQEVILRCVPISNHLYFYWYRQILGQKVEFLVSFYNNEISEKSEIFDDQFSVERPDGSNFTLKIRSTKLEDSAMYFCASSVRGRAPDTQYFGPGTRLTVL.

The gene calls are TRBV12-5 and TRBJ2-2; D call uncertain. The germline V gene has CDR1 LGHNT and CDR2 FRNRAP. The CDR3 totals 12 residues. Trimming took off 4 bases at V and 5 bases at J, with 5 bases between the two ends. DNA for the CDR3: TGTGCTAGTGGTTATGAGACCGGGGAGCTGTTTTTT. Protein product: CASGYETGELFF.

The chain couples TRBV28 to TRBJ1-1, with D possibly being TRBD1 (5 bases). CDR1 MDHEN and CDR2 SYDVKM come from the germline V gene. The V end lost 7 bases, the J end lost 1 base, and 16 bases lay between the germline ends. The CDR3 extends over 15 amino acids. CDR3 sequence: CASTPSGAGNTEAFF. The CDR3 nucleotides read TGTGCCAGCACCCCCAGTGGGGCCGGGAACACTGAAGCTTTCTTT.

This chain joins TRBV5-4 and TRBJ2-1, with 9 bases matching TRBD1. Per germline, CDR1 SGHNT and CDR2 YYREEE (reference sequence). V lost 4 bases, J lost 0 bases, and 5 bases stayed unmatched. The CDR3 is 16 residues long. CDR3 loop: CASSLDRGVSYNEQFF. CDR3 coding DNA: TGTGCCAGCAGCCTGGACAGGGGAGTCTCCTACAATGAGCAGTTCTTC.

The V gene is TRBV6-1, the J gene TRBJ2-1; possibly TRBD2 for D (6 bases). The CDR3 length is 15 residues. Per germline, CDR1 MNHNS and CDR2 SASEGT. V was pared by 5 bases and J by 5 bases, with 16 bases between. CDR3 DNA: TGTGCCAGCAGTTTACTACACGGGAGCAACAATGAGCAGTTCTTC. It encodes CASSLLHGSNNEQFF.

The J gene is TRBJ2-1, the V gene TRBV29-1; TRBD2 matches 10 bases. The CDR3 runs 13 residues. Unmatched junction bases numbered 5, after V lost 8 bases and J lost 4 bases. Germline V gene lookup returns CDR1 SQVTM and CDR2 ANQGSEA. CDR3 sequence: CSTGSGGYNEQFF. CDR3 sequence (DNA): TGCAGCACAGGTAGCGGGGGGTACAATGAGCAGTTCTTC.

The chain is built from TRBV6-1 and TRBJ2-7; D not certain. With 4 bases removed from V and 1 base from J, the gap between germline ends came to 14 bases. The CDR3 has 15 residues. CDR1 is MNHNS and CDR2 is SASEGT in the germline V gene. CDR3 sequence (DNA): TGTGCCAGCAGTGCCCTGTCCCTTTTTTCCTACGAGCAGTACTTC. Its translation: CASSALSLFSYEQYF.

The chain employs TRBV5-4 and TRBJ1-2; the match to TRBD1 covers 10 bases. The CDR3 is 16 residues long. CDR1 is SGHNT, CDR2 YYREEE, per germline (reference sequence). V shed 0 bases, J shed 4 bases, and the junction held 6 bases outside the gene matches. CDR3 amino acids: CASSLGQGARGYGYTF. The CDR3 nucleotides read TGTGCCAGCAGCTTGGGACAGGGGGCTCGTGGCTATGGCTACACCTTC.

This rearrangement joins TRBV15 to TRBJ1-4; 12 positions agree with TRBD1. Trimming removed 0 bases from V and 3 bases from J; junction bases left unmatched: 8. CDR1 LNHNV and CDR2 YYDKDF come from the germline V gene (reference sequence). This CDR3 spans 19 amino acids. In DNA form, the CDR3 reads TGTGCCACCAGCAGAGATTGGGGACAGGGGGCGCCGGCTAATGAAAAACTGTTTTTT. Encoded protein: CATSRDWGQGAPANEKLFF.

This chain uses TRBV2 with TRBJ2-5, with TRBD2 as a possible D gene (6 bases). The CDR3 is made up of 14 amino acids. The V gene lost 4 bases and the J gene lost 3 bases, with 12 bases spanning the gap. Germline CDR1 SNHLY, CDR2 FYNNEI. The CDR3 bases are TGTGCCAGCAGTGGGGTAATAGCGGAAGAGACCCAGTACTTC. Translated, it gives CASSGVIAEETQYF.

The chain combines TRBV10-3 with TRBJ1-1; D perhaps matches TRBD1 (5 bases). The germline gives CDR1 ENHRY, CDR2 SYGVKD. The V end was cut by 0 bases, the J end by 0 bases, with 14 bases between. This CDR3 is built from 17 residues. In DNA, the CDR3 is TGTGCCATCAGTGAGTCGGGAAGCAGACAGTTGAACACTGAAGCTTTCTTT. Its protein is CAISESGSRQLNTEAFF.

This chain uses TRBV2 with TRBJ2-2; weak D call: TRBD2 (6 bases). V lost 9 bases to trimming and J lost 1 base, with 15 bases between them. Germline V gives CDR1 SNHLY, CDR2 FYNNEI. This CDR3 region has 15 residues. As DNA, the CDR3 is TGTGCCAGTACGGAGGGGCAGGGGAACACCGGGGAGCTGTTTTTT. Translation gives CASTEGQGNTGELFF.

This chain connects TRBV28 to TRBJ1-1; 11 bases match TRBD1. Germline V gene data show CDR1 as MDHEN and CDR2 as SYDVKM. The CDR3 consists of 13 residues. V shed 2 bases, J shed 9 bases, and the junction held 2 bases outside the gene matches. In DNA form, the CDR3 reads TGTGCCAGCAGTTTAGGACAGGGGGCCCAAGCTTTCTTT. Its translation: CASSLGQGAQAFF.

This clone was counted between two and nine times. The chain is built from TRBV28 and TRBJ2-5, with TRBD2 identical over 9 bases. The trim removed 7 bases at V and 4 bases at J, leaving 7 bases unmatched. This CDR3 is built from 14 residues. Germline CDR1 is MDHEN and CDR2 is SYDVKM. This CDR3 reads CASKGGGAPETQYF. In nucleotides, the CDR3 is TGTGCCAGCAAGGGCGGGGGGGCCCCAGAGACCCAGTACTTC.

Only a few counts were recorded for this clone. The chain employs TRBV5-6 and TRBJ2-5, with D perhaps matching TRBD1 (5 bases). V lost 0 bases and J lost 4, with 16 bases in between. The CDR3 is 16 residues long. The germline V gene has CDR1 SGHDT and CDR2 YYEEEE. The CDR3 spells CASSLGVGVAAETQYF. For the CDR3, the DNA is TGTGCCAGCAGCTTGGGTGTAGGGGTGGCGGCAGAGACCCAGTACTTC. The full variable domain, completed using reference TRBV5-6 and TRBJ2-5, is DAGVTQSPTHLIKTRGQQVTLRCSPKSGHDTVSWYQQALGQGPQFIFQYYEEEERQRGNFPDRFSGHQFPNYSSELNVNALLLGDSALYLCASSLGVGVAAETQYFGPGTRLLVL.

V and J are TRBV29-1 and TRBJ2-1; TRBD2 aligns across 9 bases. Trimming took 3 bases from V and 7 from J; bases not matched to a gene: 7. The length of the CDR3 is 14 residues. In germline, CDR1 is SQVTM, CDR2 ANQGSEA. As DNA, the CDR3 is TGCAGCGTTGAGTTCGGGGCGGGGGGGAATGAGCAGTTCTTC. It translates to CSVEFGAGGNEQFF.

This clone was recorded a few times. The sample has other DNA sequences that encode this CDR3 too. The DNA of the CDR3 is TGTGCCAGCTCCCCTCAGGGAGGGACTGAAGCTTTCTTT. Protein sequence: CASSPQGGTEAFF. The gene calls are TRBV18 and TRBJ1-1; D is possibly TRBD1 (5 bases). The germline V and J ends were trimmed by 6 bases and 5 bases, with 13 bases remaining between them. The CDR3 has 13 amino acids. Germline V lookup: CDR1 KGHSH, CDR2 LQKENI. Combining the CDR3 with reference TRBV18 and TRBJ1-1 gives the whole variable domain NAGVMQNPRHLVRRRGQEARLRCSPMKGHSHVYWYRQLPEEGLKFMVYLQKENIIDESGMPKERFSAEFPKEGPSILRIQQVVRGDSAAYFCASSPQGGTEAFFGQGTRLTVV.

V gene TRBV6-5 combines with J gene TRBJ2-7, with D perhaps TRBD2 (7 bases). Germline loops: CDR1 MNHEY, CDR2 SVGAGI. V was pared by 7 bases and J by 7 bases, with 14 bases between. The CDR3 spans 12 residues. The CDR3 DNA reads TGTGCCAGCACCGCGGGGGCGGGAGAGCAGTACTTC. Translated: CASTAGAGEQYF.

A single count supports this clone. The chain carries TRBV4-1 and TRBJ2-5; 8 bases match TRBD2. This CDR3 has 15 residues. CDR1 is MGHRA and CDR2 is YSYEKL in the germline V gene. The V gene end was trimmed by 1 base and the J gene end by 5 bases; junction bases not matched to a gene: 6. Here the CDR3 DNA reads TGCGCCAGCAGCCAAGGGGAGCGGGGGTGGGAGACCCAGTACTTC. As protein: CASSQGERGWETQYF.